The following is a T cell receptor beta chain sequence with its context. Its specificity is unknown. This specimen belongs to a study of T-cell memory formation after mild COVID-19. About the research overall: TCR clusters were mostly confined to one donor each.

TCRdb re-derived calls from the 5' RACE reads in MiXCR, one entry per CDR3 protein. The table lists tens of thousands of distinct CDR3 sequences, roughly 25% of them singletons, with under 55% in the top ten. Whole-study findings and limits: Later expanders leaned toward CD4+, whereas clones contracting from day 15 to 85 were balanced CD4/CD8.

Germline CDR1 LGHNA, CDR2 YSLEER. Trimming removed 0 bases from V and 7 bases from J, with 21 bases in between. The CDR3 runs 17 residues. Sequencing was carried out using PBMCs or a T cell subset sorted from them (not recorded which). This receptor was taken from a young man who had mild COVID-19 (a few samples of this study predate the infection). Cell type and time point are not known. This sequence joins TRBV4-3 and TRBJ2-5; tentatively, D is TRBD1 or TRBD2 (5 bases each). The CDR3, as DNA: TGCGCCAGCAGCCAAGAACGGGTTCGAGGGGTCGCCGGGACCCAGTACTTC. Protein sequence: CASSQERVRGVAGTQYF.